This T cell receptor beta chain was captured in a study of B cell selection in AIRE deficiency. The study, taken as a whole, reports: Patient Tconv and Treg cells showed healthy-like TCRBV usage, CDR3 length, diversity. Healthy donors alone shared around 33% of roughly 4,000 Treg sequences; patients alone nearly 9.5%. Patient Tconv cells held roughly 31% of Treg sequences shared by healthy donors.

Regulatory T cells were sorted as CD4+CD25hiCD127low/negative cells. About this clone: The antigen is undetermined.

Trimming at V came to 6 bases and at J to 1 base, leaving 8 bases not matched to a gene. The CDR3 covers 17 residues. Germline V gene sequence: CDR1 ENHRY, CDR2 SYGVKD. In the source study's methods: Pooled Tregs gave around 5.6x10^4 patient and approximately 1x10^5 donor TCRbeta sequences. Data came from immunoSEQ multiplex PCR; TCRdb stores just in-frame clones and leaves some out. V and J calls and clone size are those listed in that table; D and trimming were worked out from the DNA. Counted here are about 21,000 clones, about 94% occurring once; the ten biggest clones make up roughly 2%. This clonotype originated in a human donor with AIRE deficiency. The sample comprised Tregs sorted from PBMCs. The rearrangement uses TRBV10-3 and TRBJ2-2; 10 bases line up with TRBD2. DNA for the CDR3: TGTGCCATCAGCAGCACTAGCGGGGTAATGAACACCGGGGAGCTGTTTTTT. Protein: CAISSTSGVMNTGELFF.